The 17 T cell receptor beta chains given below trace back to one sample, sequenced in a study of PD-L1 blockade in urothelial cancer. Noted time point: pretreatment peripheral blood. Clones were read by immunoSEQ multiplex PCR, and TCRdb kept only the in-frame ones, dropping some. Of tens of thousands of clones listed, about four fifths are singletons. Sequenced here: PBMCs, sampled around atezolizumab (anti-PD-L1) treatment. The source of these receptors is a man aged 55 to 70 with urothelial cancer.

The V call is TRBV6-5, the J call TRBJ2-1; TRBD1 is a possible D gene (6 bases). Trimming took 3 bases from V and 5 from J, leaving 11 bases between them. The CDR3 runs to 14 residues. Germline V CDR1 and CDR2: MNHEY, SVGAGI. The CDR3 DNA reads as TGTGCCAGCAGTTATGGTAGACAGGACAATGAGCAGTTCTTC. Amino acid sequence: CASSYGRQDNEQFF.

This chain links TRBV19 with TRBJ2-7; TRBD2 might be the D (6 bases). Per the germline V gene, CDR1 is LNHDA and CDR2 is SQIVND (reference sequence). The CDR3 has 13 residues. V lost 3 bases and J 2 bases, leaving 8 bases between the germline ends. CDR3 region: CASSIGSTYEQYF. DNA for the CDR3: TGTGCCAGTAGTATCGGGAGCACCTACGAGCAGTACTTC. Together with reference TRBV19 and TRBJ2-7, the CDR3 gives the full variable domain: DGGITQSPKYLFRKEGQNVTLSCEQNLNHDAMYWYRQDPGQGLRLIYYSQIVNDFQKGDIAEGYSVSREKKESFPLTVTSAQKNPTAFYLCASSIGSTYEQYFGPGTRLTVT.

In its sample, this clone was seen a few times. For the CDR3, the DNA is TGCGCCAGCAGCGCCGGGACAGGGGGTAGAGGTAGCACAGATACGCAGTATTTT. It translates to CASSAGTGGRGSTDTQYF. The chain uses TRBV5-1 and TRBJ2-3; TRBD1 matches 11 bases. The V gene's germline CDR1 is SGHRS and CDR2 YFSETQ. V shed 4 bases, J shed 0 bases, and the junction held 10 bases outside the gene matches. CDR3 size: 18 residues.

The rearrangement uses TRBV5-4 and TRBJ2-1; 9 positions agree with TRBD1. The germline CDR1 and CDR2 sequences are SGHNT and YYREEE (reference sequence). The CDR3 extends over 14 amino acids. J gave up 10 bases and V 3 bases, and 8 bases lay outside the gene matches. In DNA, the CDR3 is TGTGCCAGCAGCTCCCATTCTGACAGGGGGGAGCAGTTCTTC. This codes for CASSSHSDRGEQFF.

The chain joins TRBV5-1 to TRBJ1-5; D unclear. Germline lookup yields CDR1 SGHRS and CDR2 YFSETQ. The CDR3 is 10 amino acids. With 4 bases removed from V and 15 bases from J, the gap between germline ends came to 11 bases. CDR3 in amino acids: CASSTDWGHF. The CDR3, as DNA: TGCGCCAGCAGCACGGACTGGGGGCATTTT.

V and J are TRBV23-1 and TRBJ2-2; 11 positions match TRBD1. TRBV23-1 is recorded as an ORF, its role being uncertain. The CDR3 length is 17 residues. V was clipped by 8 bases and J by 6 bases; unmatched bases: 14. The CDR3 sequence is CASLRTGQGVEAGELFF. In DNA, the CDR3 is TGCGCCAGCCTAAGAACGGGACAGGGGGTCGAAGCCGGGGAGCTGTTTTTT.

J is TRBJ2-2 and V is TRBV6-5; D is ambiguous. The CDR3 is 15 residues long. V lost 5 bases and J lost 3, with 13 bases in between. The germline gives CDR1 MNHEY, CDR2 SVGAGI. The chain's CDR3 is CASSHRRSYTGELFF. The CDR3 DNA sequence: TGTGCCAGCAGTCACCGTCGGTCCTACACCGGGGAGCTGTTTTTT.

In its sample, this clone was seen a few times. J is TRBJ1-2 and V is TRBV6-5; TRBD1 is a possible D gene (5 bases). Germline CDR1 reads MNHEY; CDR2 reads SVGAGI. CDR3 length equals 16 residues. V was shortened by 0 bases and J by 5 bases, with 16 bases between the two germline ends. The CDR3 spells CASSYSGQRSGYGYTF. The CDR3 bases are TGTGCCAGCAGTTACTCGGGGCAGAGGAGTGGGTATGGCTACACCTTC.

V is TRBV7-9 and J is TRBJ2-7, with D possibly TRBD1 on 5 matching bases. Trimming cost V 9 bases and J 4 bases, with 22 bases left between them. The V gene's germline CDR1 is SEHNR and CDR2 FQNEAQ (reference sequence). This CDR3 region has 15 residues. The CDR3 loop is CASLRTSSNSYEQYF. The CDR3 DNA reads TGTGCCAGTTTAAGGACATCTTCAAACAGTTACGAGCAGTACTTC. The variable domain in full, with the rest retrieved from reference TRBV7-9 and TRBJ2-7, is DTGVSQNPRHKITKRGQNVTFRCDPISEHNRLYWYRQTLGQGPEFLTYFQNEAQLEKSRLLSDRFSAERPKGSFSTLEIQRTEQGDSAMYLCASLRTSSNSYEQYFGPGTRLTVT.

V is TRBV28 and J is TRBJ2-3, with 12 bases lining up with TRBD2. CDR3 length equals 15 residues. J gave up 4 bases and V 5 bases, and 4 bases lay outside the gene matches. CDR1 and CDR2 (germline): MDHEN, SYDVKM. The CDR3 sequence: CASSPLAGGPDTQYF. The CDR3 DNA reads TGTGCCAGCAGTCCGCTAGCGGGAGGGCCAGATACGCAGTATTTT.

The J gene is TRBJ1-1, the V gene TRBV7-9; no definite D call. Germline loops: CDR1 SEHNR, CDR2 FQNEAQ (reference sequence). The CDR3 is 17 residues long. The germline V and J ends were trimmed by 2 bases and 1 base, with 17 bases remaining between them. In DNA form, the CDR3 reads TGTGCCAGCAGCTTAAATTCAGGAACGGTACCGAACACTGAAGCTTTCTTT. Translating gives CASSLNSGTVPNTEAFF.

The rearrangement joins TRBV30 to TRBJ1-2; D is possibly TRBD1 (5 bases). There are 13 residues in the CDR3. Germline V gene sequence: CDR1 GTSNPN, CDR2 SVGIG (reference sequence). V was clipped by 2 bases and J by 0 bases, with 7 bases between them. The CDR3 nucleotides are TGTGCCTGGAGTCGGGGGTCTAACTATGGCTACACCTTC. This encodes CAWSRGSNYGYTF.

V gene TRBV27 combines with J gene TRBJ2-3; D gene uncertain. V lost 3 bases and J lost 0, with 4 bases in between. The germline V gene has CDR1 MNHEY and CDR2 SMNVEV (reference sequence). CDR3 length equals 13 residues. The CDR3 protein is CASSLASTDTQYF. CDR3 nucleotides: TGTGCCAGCAGTTTGGCTAGCACAGATACGCAGTATTTT.

This chain joins TRBV5-1 and TRBJ1-1, with D unclear. Germline values: CDR1 SGHRS, CDR2 YFSETQ. V lost 0 bases to trimming and J lost 1 base, with 10 bases between them. This CDR3 is 15 amino acids long. This CDR3 is CASSLDLRRNTEAFF. For the CDR3, the DNA is TGCGCCAGCAGCTTGGATCTACGGAGGAACACTGAAGCTTTCTTT.

The rearrangement links TRBV9 to TRBJ2-2, with 10 bases identical to TRBD2. Germline V CDR1 and CDR2: SGDLS, YYNGEE. J lost 1 base, V lost 3 bases, and 3 bases had no gene match. The CDR3 covers 16 residues. The CDR3 protein is CASSDGLAENTGELFF. CDR3 bases: TGTGCCAGCAGCGACGGACTAGCGGAGAACACCGGGGAGCTGTTTTTT.

The chain carries TRBV5-4 and TRBJ2-3; D is uncertain. Trimming took 0 bases from V and 8 from J, leaving 16 bases between them. CDR1 and CDR2 from the germline V gene are SGHNT and YYREEE (reference sequence). The CDR3 runs 15 residues. CDR3 region: CASSLALPGVGTQYF. The CDR3, as DNA: TGTGCCAGCAGCTTGGCGCTACCCGGAGTTGGTACGCAGTATTTT.

The chain carries TRBV5-1 and TRBJ1-1, with TRBD1 matching over 7 bases. The germline V gene has CDR1 SGHRS and CDR2 YFSETQ. J lost 1 base, V lost 4 bases, and 4 bases had no gene match. The CDR3 is 14 amino acids. This CDR3 is CASSTGTENTEAFF. DNA for the CDR3: TGCGCCAGCAGCACCGGGACAGAGAACACTGAAGCTTTCTTT.